A selection of T cell receptor beta chains follows, all from one sample in a study of cytomegalovirus exposure and HLA in healthy donors. Profiled with immunoSEQ multiplex PCR; TCRdb holds only in-frame clones, not every one. Here the sample spans about 130,000 clones, over 65% being singletons. Specimen: PBMCs. The receptors were sampled from a man aged 35-49 years in good health and CMV-seropositive. CDR3s include the opening cysteine and the closing phenylalanine or tryptophan. D genes are given only for firm matches. The size entry is marked missing in some rows and otherwise reads once, few, many or a size class.

DNA | CDR3 | D | size | J | V
TGTGCCAGCAGCCAGACCGGACAGGACAATGAGCAGTTCTTC | CASSQTGQDNEQFF | TRBD1 | once | TRBJ2-1 | TRBV14
TGCGCCAGCAGCGGGACAGGGGAGAGCACAGATACGCAGTATTTT | CASSGTGESTDTQYF | TRBD1 | . | TRBJ2-3 | TRBV5-1
TGTGCCAGCAGTGTAAGCCAGGGGGCCGGGGTGCAGTACTTC | CASSVSQGAGVQYF | TRBD1 | . | TRBJ2-7 | TRBV6-4
TGTGCCAGTAGTATCAGTGGGGGCCGCCAAGAGACCCAGTACTTC | CASSISGGRQETQYF | . | few | TRBJ2-5 | TRBV19
TGTGCCATCCGTTCCGGCAGCGACAATGAGCAGTTCTTC | CAIRSGSDNEQFF | . | . | TRBJ2-1 | TRBV10-3
TGTGCCACCAGCGTACCCCCCCCAAGGGCCTCTAGGGGGGAGCAGTACTTC | CATSVPPPRASRGEQYF | . | . | TRBJ2-7 | TRBV15
TGTGCCAGCAGCGTAGATCCCCCAGCGGGGGTGAACAATGAGCAGTTCTTC | CASSVDPPAGVNNEQFF | TRBD2 | once | TRBJ2-1 | TRBV9
TGTGCCAGCAGCTCAGGCGTACCCTCCTATAATTCACCCCTCCACTTT | CASSSGVPSYNSPLHF | . | . | TRBJ1-6 | TRBV7-8
TGTGCCTGGAGTACCCCGGGACAGCTTCAGGAAAAACTGTTTTTT | CAWSTPGQLQEKLFF | TRBD1 | once | TRBJ1-4 | TRBV30
TGTGCCAGCAGCCCCCGGGAAGTTAACACTGAAGCTTTCTTT | CASSPREVNTEAFF | . | . | TRBJ1-1 | TRBV5-4
TGTGCCAGCCGACTAGCGGGTAGAGGAGATACGCAGTATTTT | CASRLAGRGDTQYF | TRBD2 | . | TRBJ2-3 | TRBV27
TGCGCCAGCAGCCAGGCCGGGACAGCGAGCACTGAAGCTTTCTTT | CASSQAGTASTEAFF | TRBD1 | . | TRBJ1-1 | TRBV4-3
TGCGCCAGCAGCAGGGACAGAAACACAGATACGCAGTATTTT | CASSRDRNTDTQYF | TRBD1 | . | TRBJ2-3 | TRBV5-1
TGTGCCAGCAGACAGGGTATCACTGAAGCTTTCTTT | CASRQGITEAFF | . | . | TRBJ1-1 | TRBV6-1
TGTGCCAGCAGCACTACTTATAGCAATCAGCCCCAGCATTTT | CASSTTYSNQPQHF | . | medium-sized | TRBJ1-5 | TRBV7-8
TGTGCCAGCTCTCGACAGGGCGATGAGCAGTTCTTC | CASSRQGDEQFF | TRBD1 | . | TRBJ2-1 | TRBV11-2
TGTGCCAGCAGACTCCGACAGGACACCGGGGAGCTGTTTTTT | CASRLRQDTGELFF | . | . | TRBJ2-2 | TRBV6-1
TGTGCCAGCAGCTCAACATCTAGCGGGGGGGATCCCTACAATGAGCAGTTCTTC | CASSSTSSGGDPYNEQFF | TRBD2 | . | TRBJ2-1 | TRBV7-9
TGTGCCAGCAGCTTAGATACTCAGGGGCTCGAGCAGTACTTC | CASSLDTQGLEQYF | . | . | TRBJ2-7 | TRBV11-2
TGCGCCAGCAGCTTGGGACAGGCTGGAAACACCATATATTTT | CASSLGQAGNTIYF | . | . | TRBJ1-3 | TRBV5-1
TGTGCCAGCAGCAAACGACAGGGCGGAAACATTCAGTACTTC | CASSKRQGGNIQYF | TRBD1 | . | TRBJ2-4 | TRBV14
TGTGCCAGCAGCCAACGTCCCGGGACAGGGTTCAGCAATCAGCCCCAGCATTTT | CASSQRPGTGFSNQPQHF | TRBD1 | . | TRBJ1-5 | TRBV7-2
TGCAGCGTTAAGCAGGGGCCCGGAAACACCATATATTTT | CSVKQGPGNTIYF | . | . | TRBJ1-3 | TRBV29-1